These 20 T cell receptor beta chains were all obtained from the same sample, sequenced in a study of control samples from healthy donors and cancer patients. This table comes from immunoSEQ multiplex PCR, and its TCRdb copy is limited to in-frame clones, with some not included. The data show 110,000 to 150,000 clones, around 90% seen once. Sequenced: blood. The receptor source for this set is a young man in good health.

The V call is TRBV2, the J call TRBJ2-5, with 7 bases aligning to TRBD2. Germline V gene sequence: CDR1 SNHLY, CDR2 FYNNEI. The CDR3 contains 11 residues. With 8 bases clipped from V and 5 bases from J, the junction kept 2 bases outside the gene matches. CDR3 sequence: CASGGDETQYF. The CDR3 nucleotides are TGTGCCAGCGGGGGGGACGAGACCCAGTACTTC.

In DNA, the CDR3 is TGTGCCAGCAGCCTGGCACGGGGGACCGCTGGAAACACCATATATTTT. Its translation is CASSLARGTAGNTIYF. The rearrangement links TRBV7-2 to TRBJ1-3; a possible D gene is TRBD1 (5 bases). The CDR3 totals 16 residues. Per the germline V gene, CDR1 is SGHTA and CDR2 is FQGNSA. Trimming stripped 5 bases from V and 2 bases from J, with 16 bases between.

This clone was seen only once. Written as DNA, the CDR3 is TGTGCCAGCAGCTTACGGGGGGCGACTGAGGGCTACACCTTC. Its translation is CASSLRGATEGYTF. The chain joins TRBV7-2 to TRBJ1-2; TRBD1 might be the D (6 bases). CDR3 size: 14 residues. Germline CDR1 reads SGHTA; CDR2 reads FQGNSA. Trimming stripped 2 bases from V and 8 bases from J, with 15 bases between.

V and J are TRBV25-1 and TRBJ2-1, with TRBD2 matching 10 bases. The germline V gene has CDR1 MGHDK and CDR2 SYGVNS. The CDR3 runs 18 residues. Germline trimming cut 3 bases from V and 8 bases from J; bases unmatched to any gene: 16. The DNA for the CDR3 is TGTGCCAGCAGTGATAGTGGGAGCGGGAGGGCCGGGTGGGATGAGCAGTTCTTC. Translating it yields CASSDSGSGRAGWDEQFF. Using reference TRBV25-1 and TRBJ2-1 for the parts outside the CDR3, the full variable domain is EADIYQTPRYLVIGTGKKITLECSQTMGHDKMYWYQQDPGMELHLIHYSYGVNSTEKGDLSSESTVSRIRTEHFPLTLESARPSHTSQYLCASSDSGSGRAGWDEQFFGPGTRLTVL.

This clone was observed once. This chain uses TRBV7-8 with TRBJ2-7; 13 bases line up with TRBD2. With V trimmed by 5 bases and J by 2 bases, 9 bases remained unmatched. This CDR3 contains 17 residues. The germline CDR1 and CDR2 sequences are SGHVS and FQNEAQ. In DNA form, the CDR3 reads TGTGCCAGCAGCAGAGGACTAGCGGGAGCCACACCCTACGAGCAGTACTTC. Encoded protein: CASSRGLAGATPYEQYF.

The chain is built from TRBV19 and TRBJ1-3, with TRBD1 as a possible D gene (6 bases). Germline V gives CDR1 LNHDA, CDR2 SQIVND (reference sequence). The CDR3 extends over 17 amino acids. The V gene lost 3 bases and the J gene lost 0 bases, with 15 bases spanning the gap. The CDR3 nucleotides read TGTGCCAGTAGTATCGCCCAGGGGCCGAGCTCTGGAAACACCATATATTTT. It translates to CASSIAQGPSSGNTIYF.

The rearrangement uses TRBV21-1 and TRBJ1-1; the table gives TRBD1 as D, unverified against the DNA. TRBV21-1 counts as a pseudogene. CDR3 size: 16 residues. CDR3 region: CASSKGTGTLNTEAFF. The DNA for the CDR3 is TGTGCCAGCAGCAAAGGGACAGGGACTCTGAACACTGAAGCTTTCTTT.

The chain joins TRBV19 to TRBJ2-5; 7 bases align to TRBD1. The CDR3 consists of 14 residues. Losses at the gene ends were 6 bases for V and 1 base for J; bases not matched to a gene: 5. Germline values: CDR1 LNHDA, CDR2 SQIVND (reference sequence). CDR3 DNA: TGTGCCAGTAGGAAGAGACAGGGCCAAGAGACCCAGTACTTC. Its protein is CASRKRQGQETQYF. The complete variable domain, with remaining parts taken from reference TRBV19 and TRBJ2-5, reads DGGITQSPKYLFRKEGQNVTLSCEQNLNHDAMYWYRQDPGQGLRLIYYSQIVNDFQKGDIAEGYSVSREKKESFPLTVTSAQKNPTAFYLCASRKRQGQETQYFGPGTRLLVL.

The chain has TRBV19 and TRBJ1-1; no clear D. This CDR3 spans 13 amino acids. V lost 7 bases, J lost 2 bases, and 11 bases lay in between. Germline CDR1 is LNHDA and CDR2 is SQIVND (reference sequence). The CDR3 sequence is CASIGQRNTEAFF. The CDR3 nucleotides read TGTGCCAGTATCGGGCAGAGAAACACTGAAGCTTTCTTT.

This clone was seen only once. For the CDR3, the DNA is TGTGCTAGTGGTTTGCCCCCCGATACCCAGGTCCAGGCGTCGATGAACACTGAAGCTTTCTTT. Its protein product is CASGLPPDTQVQASMNTEAFF. The rearrangement joins TRBV12-5 to TRBJ1-1; no firm D call. V was trimmed by 2 bases and J by 0 bases, leaving 28 bases between them. CDR3 length equals 21 residues. The germline V gene encodes CDR1 LGHNT and CDR2 FRNRAP.

Worth noting for this clone: The CDR3 ends on some other residue instead of the conserved phenylalanine or tryptophan, so this is likely a read error. The V and J genes are TRBV6-5 and TRBJ2-7, with TRBD2 identical over 11 bases. CDR1 and CDR2 from the germline V gene are MNHEY and SVGAGI. The CDR3 runs 15 residues. Trimming removed 2 bases from V and 7 bases from J; junction bases left unmatched: 7. The CDR3 DNA reads TGTGCCAGCAGTTACAGGGGACTAGCGGCGGAAGAGCAGTACTAC. The encoded protein is CASSYRGLAAEEQYY.

The chain is built from TRBV9 and TRBJ2-7; possibly TRBD2 for D (6 bases). Deletions cut 4 bases from V and 0 bases from J, with 14 bases between. The CDR3 covers 15 residues. Germline CDR1 and CDR2: SGDLS and YYNGEE. This CDR3 reads CASSRGTESSYEQYF. CDR3 DNA sequence: TGTGCCAGCAGCCGCGGGACGGAATCCTCCTACGAGCAGTACTTC.

V gene TRBV4-3 combines with J gene TRBJ1-6; 12 positions match TRBD1. With V trimmed by 0 bases and J by 10 bases, 10 bases remained unmatched. Germline V gene lookup returns CDR1 LGHNA and CDR2 YSLEER. This CDR3 is built from 18 residues. The CDR3 sequence is CASSQDYLGTGGHSPLHF. CDR3 DNA sequence: TGCGCCAGCAGCCAAGATTACCTAGGGACAGGGGGCCACTCACCCCTCCACTTT.

The chain combines TRBV6-1 with TRBJ1-4; 11 nucleotides align to TRBD1. Trimming took 2 bases from V and 7 from J; bases not matched to a gene: 6. Germline values: CDR1 MNHNS, CDR2 SASEGT. CDR3 length equals 16 residues. As DNA, the CDR3 is TGTGCCAGCAGTGAATGGGGCGGACAGGGGGCTGAAAAACTGTTTTTT. Protein: CASSEWGGQGAEKLFF.

This sequence joins TRBV10-3 and TRBJ2-7; 14 nucleotides align to TRBD2. Germline CDR1 reads ENHRY; CDR2 reads SYGVKD. Trimming took 2 bases from V and 0 from J; bases not matched to a gene: 0. The CDR3 runs 16 residues. CDR3 bases: TGTGCCATCAGTGAGGGACTAGCGGGGGGCTCCTACGAGCAGTACTTC. Its protein product is CAISEGLAGGSYEQYF.

The count of this clone is one. This chain uses TRBV15 with TRBJ2-1; D assignment may be TRBD1 or TRBD2 (5 bases each). The CDR3 is 15 amino acids. V lost 5 bases to trimming and J lost 0 bases, with 11 bases between them. From germline, CDR1 is LNHNV and CDR2 YYDKDF (reference sequence). The CDR3 region is CATSGDVSSYNEQFF. Written as DNA, the CDR3 is TGTGCCACCAGCGGGGACGTTAGCTCCTACAATGAGCAGTTCTTC.

The rearrangement links TRBV25-1 to TRBJ2-1; perhaps TRBD2 as D (6 bases). This CDR3 region has 15 residues. Germline CDR1 MGHDK, CDR2 SYGVNS. V was clipped by 4 bases and J by 0 bases, with 10 bases between them. The chain's CDR3 is CASSAGGVSYNEQFF. CDR3 DNA: TGTGCCAGCAGTGCAGGCGGGGTCTCCTACAATGAGCAGTTCTTC.

This clone was found a few times. The genes are TRBV27 and TRBJ2-7, with D possibly TRBD1 on 5 matching bases. Germline V gives CDR1 MNHEY, CDR2 SMNVEV (reference sequence). V lost 5 bases to trimming and J lost 2 bases, with 10 bases between them. The CDR3 has 13 residues. The CDR3 DNA reads TGTGCCAGCAGTAAAGGGGTCACCTACGAGCAGTACTTC. This gives the protein CASSKGVTYEQYF.

V and J are TRBV7-9 and TRBJ2-7; a weak D match, TRBD1 (5 bases). The CDR3 has 13 residues. V was cut by 2 bases and J by 3 bases, with 8 bases left in between. Germline V gene sequence: CDR1 SEHNR, CDR2 FQNEAQ (reference sequence). DNA for the CDR3: TGTGCCAGCAGCTTACCAGGGCTCTACGAGCAGTACTTC. The encoded protein is CASSLPGLYEQYF. The variable domain in full, completed from reference TRBV7-9 and TRBJ2-7, reads DTGVSQNPRHKITKRGQNVTFRCDPISEHNRLYWYRQTLGQGPEFLTYFQNEAQLEKSRLLSDRFSAERPKGSFSTLEIQRTEQGDSAMYLCASSLPGLYEQYFGPGTRLTVT.

The chain employs TRBV3-1 (or the pseudogene TRBV3-2) and TRBJ2-2, with TRBD2 as a possible D gene (6 bases). This CDR3 region has 16 residues. V was clipped by 0 bases and J by 1 base, with 9 bases between them. Germline V gives CDR1 LGHDT, CDR2 YNNKEL (reference sequence). The CDR3 DNA is TGTGCCAGCAGCCAAGATAGCGGAAAGAACACCGGGGAGCTGTTTTTT. It yields the protein CASSQDSGKNTGELFF.